This T cell receptor beta chain is from a study of CD8+ T cells in alopecia areata. Treatment: oral pan-JAK inhibitor, 5-10 mg twice daily. It was from alopecia areata patients that lesional scalp punch biopsies and peripheral blood were collected. As the sequencing template, cDNA was produced by extracting RNA and reverse transcribing it. The repertoire was sequenced with immunoSEQ multiplex PCR; TCRdb's copy has only in-frame clones and lacks some. In the table there are roughly 100,000 clones, around 84% of which are singletons. J was trimmed by 2 bases and V by 4 bases; bases with no gene match: 11. CDR1 and CDR2 from the germline V gene are LGHNA and YNFKEQ. The CDR3 covers 17 residues. Findings of the study overall: Sharing of TCRs across patients appeared less clear than in mice, possibly for HLA-related reasons.

This clone has just a few counts. Its antigen is currently unknown. Specimen: CD8+ T cells sorted from blood, collected at roughly week 30, from a patient treated with tofacitinib. V usage is TRBV4-2 and J usage is TRBJ2-1; TRBD2 matches at 7 bases. The source of this sequence is a human donor with alopecia areata. CDR3 nucleotide sequence: TGTGCCAGCAGCCTAGGGGCTAGCGGTTATACCTACAATGAGCAGTTCTTC. Residues: CASSLGASGYTYNEQFF.